A single sample gave rise to the 12 T cell receptor beta chains below, sequenced in a study of T cell repertoires in cytomegalovirus infection. TCRdb re-called the reads through MiXCR, storing one row per CDR3 protein. The sample records some 390,000 distinct CDR3 sequences, 18% being singletons. Sequenced input: PBMCs. These receptors originate from a human donor in good health (CMV status not recorded). Some clones in this sample may be carry-over from other donors' samples.

This clonotype turned up a few times. The rearrangement uses TRBV5-1 and TRBJ1-5; D is unclear. Trimming removed 3 bases at V and 3 bases at J, with 7 bases between. The CDR3 covers 13 residues. Germline lookup yields CDR1 SGHRS and CDR2 YFSETQ. CDR3 nucleotide sequence: TGCGCCAGCAGCTCTGGACCCAATCAGCCCCAGCATTTT. As protein: CASSSGPNQPQHF.

The chain recombines TRBV4-3 with TRBJ2-3; 7 bases are shared with TRBD2. There are 15 residues in the CDR3. V dropped 8 bases and J dropped 5; count of bases not matched to a gene: 13. The germline V gene has CDR1 LGHNA and CDR2 YSLEER. CDR3 region: CASAGRAGVRDTQYF. For the CDR3, the DNA is TGCGCCAGCGCCGGTCGGGCGGGGGTGAGAGATACGCAGTATTTT.

The table lists this clonotype with many counts. The rearrangement uses TRBV12-3 or TRBV12-4 and TRBJ1-5; a weak D match, TRBD1 (5 bases). V was cut by 3 bases and J by 6 bases, with 12 bases left in between. This CDR3 has 14 amino acids. DNA of the CDR3: TGTGCCAGCAGTTTCGGGGGGAAGGGTCAGCCCCAGCATTTT. Translation gives CASSFGGKGQPQHF.

About this clonotype: One junction end disagrees with the germline gene, perhaps due to a read error. The chain uses TRBV11-2 and TRBJ2-7; TRBD2 matches at 9 bases. CDR1 and CDR2 from the germline V gene are SGHAT and FQNNGV. The CDR3 is 15 residues long. The CDR3, as DNA: TGTGCCAGCAGCTTAGCGACTAGCGGTTCCTACGAGCACTACTTC. It encodes CASSLATSGSYEHYF.

This clonotype was detected a few times. The rearrangement links TRBV20-1 to TRBJ2-7; 7 nucleotides line up with TRBD1. The germline CDR1 and CDR2 sequences are DFQATT and SNEGSKA (reference sequence). Trimming removed 5 bases from V and 1 base from J; junction bases left unmatched: 8. This CDR3 has 14 residues. CDR3 DNA sequence: TGCAGTGCTCGCAGACAGGGATCTTCCTACGAGCAGTACTTC. Encoded protein: CSARRQGSSYEQYF.

This clonotype was recorded many times. CDR3 region: CASSWRITDTQYF. In DNA form, the CDR3 reads TGTGCCAGCAGCTGGCGGATCACAGATACGCAGTATTTT. The V call is TRBV7-2, the J call TRBJ2-3; no definite D call. The CDR3 consists of 13 residues. CDR1 SGHTA and CDR2 FQGNSA come from the germline V gene. The V and J ends lost 4 bases and 2 bases respectively, with 7 bases between them.

This clonotype was seen many times. J is TRBJ1-1 and V is TRBV12-3 or TRBV12-4; 7 bases are shared with TRBD1. The CDR3 runs 13 residues. With 5 bases clipped from V and 4 bases from J, the junction kept 4 bases outside the gene matches. The CDR3 sequence: CASSLTGLTEAFF. The CDR3 coding sequence is TGTGCCAGCAGTCTGACAGGGCTCACTGAAGCTTTCTTT.

This clonotype was recorded many times. V usage is TRBV7-9 and J usage is TRBJ1-1, with D possibly TRBD1 on 5 matching bases. The CDR3 runs 14 residues. The V and J ends lost 11 bases and 2 bases respectively, with 18 bases between them. In germline, CDR1 is SEHNR, CDR2 FQNEAQ (reference sequence). CDR3 coding DNA: TGTGCCTCCACCGCTGGGGGGGTTAACACTGAAGCTTTCTTT. Encoded protein: CASTAGGVNTEAFF. Full variable domain (rest looked up from reference TRBV7-9 and TRBJ1-1): DTGVSQNPRHKITKRGQNVTFRCDPISEHNRLYWYRQTLGQGPEFLTYFQNEAQLEKSRLLSDRFSAERPKGSFSTLEIQRTEQGDSAMYLCASTAGGVNTEAFFGQGTRLTVV.

This clonotype was recorded at least ten times. The chain has TRBV7-2 and TRBJ2-7, with TRBD1 identical over 10 bases. Germline V gives CDR1 SGHTA, CDR2 FQGNSA. Trimming cost V 4 bases and J 6 bases; bases outside gene matches: 6. The CDR3 contains 14 residues. In DNA, the CDR3 is TGTGCCAGCAGCTCAGACAGGGGGCGGGCCGAGCAGTACTTC. This encodes CASSSDRGRAEQYF.

The chain employs TRBV7-8 and TRBJ1-4; no firm D call. The ends were cut back, 1 base at V and 3 bases at J, with 12 bases in the middle. The CDR3 is made up of 16 amino acids. Germline loops: CDR1 SGHVS, CDR2 FQNEAQ. This CDR3 is CASSLEIREANEKLFF. CDR3 bases: TGTGCCAGCAGCTTAGAGATCCGGGAAGCTAATGAAAAACTGTTTTTT. Based on the CDR3 plus reference TRBV7-8 and TRBJ1-4, the full variable domain is GAGVSQSPRYKVAKRGQDVALRCDPISGHVSLFWYQQALGQGPEFLTYFQNEAQLDKSGLPSDRFFAERPEGSVSTLKIQRTQQEDSAVYLCASSLEIREANEKLFFGSGTQLSVL.

The chain employs TRBV5-1 and TRBJ2-7; 7 positions agree with TRBD1. Germline assignment: CDR1 SGHRS and CDR2 YFSETQ. V lost 4 bases to trimming and J lost 3 bases; unmatched junction nucleotides: 10. This CDR3 contains 15 residues. In DNA, the CDR3 is TGCGCCAGCAGCGCGAGACAGGGTCGACGCTACGAGCAGTACTTC. Protein sequence: CASSARQGRRYEQYF.

The chain combines TRBV7-2 with TRBJ2-2; no clear D. Germline CDR1 SGHTA, CDR2 FQGNSA. Trimming removed 2 bases from V and 6 bases from J, with 4 bases in between. This CDR3 spans 12 amino acids. The CDR3 region is CASSLFAGELFF. CDR3 bases: TGTGCCAGCAGCTTATTCGCCGGGGAGCTGTTTTTT.